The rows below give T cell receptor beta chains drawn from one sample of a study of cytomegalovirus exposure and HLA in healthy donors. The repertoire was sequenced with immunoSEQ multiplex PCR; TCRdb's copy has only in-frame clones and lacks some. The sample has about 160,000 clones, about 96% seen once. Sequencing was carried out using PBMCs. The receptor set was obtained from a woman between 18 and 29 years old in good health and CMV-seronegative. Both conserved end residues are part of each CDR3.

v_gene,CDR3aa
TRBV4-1,CASSQDIWGQGTGYTF
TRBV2,CASRRSSYEQYF
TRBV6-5,CASSRDRANYNEQFF
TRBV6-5,CASSYRDRGNYGYTF
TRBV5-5,CASSLYDRPNYGYTF
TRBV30,CAWTRQGGLLEQYF
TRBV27,CASSFGGAATLHF
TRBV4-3,CASSQERGRTDTQYF
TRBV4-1,CASSQPGQGYGYTF
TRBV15,CATSRDIAVDYGYTF
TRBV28,CASNDSKDQPQHF
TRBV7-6,CASSIRTSGGAYEQYF
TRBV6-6,CASTGSGQGGNQPQHF
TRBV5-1,CASRIGGYDTYEQYF
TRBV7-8,CAIPDERGGTGELFF
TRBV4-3,CASSQTGGASTDTQYF
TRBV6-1,CASSQGVNTEAFF
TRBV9,CASSVGQGYGYTF
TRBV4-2,CASSQAGAEAFF
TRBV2,CASSLRDRDSRSRGYTF
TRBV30,CAWRREGQLFF
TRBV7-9,CASTGLTNEKLFF
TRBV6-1,CASRERGPRDEQFF
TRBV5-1,CASSPGPGRGYEQYF
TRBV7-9,CAQDSGATEQFF
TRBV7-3,CASTPRGGDTDTQYF
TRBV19,CASSGGAGELFF
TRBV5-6,CASSLVGGSIEYEQYF
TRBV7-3,CASSFTGTSGVRAPYNEQFF
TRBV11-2,CASSRNNQGTGELFF
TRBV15,CATSRGPQGEGEKLFF
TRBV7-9,CASSLRRDRGGEKLFF
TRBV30,CAWVAQGNYGYTF
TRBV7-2,CASSTRDTNQPQHF
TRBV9,CASSRDSLIGELFF
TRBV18,CASSQTANYGYTF
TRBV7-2,CASSFRLAGSGDTQYF
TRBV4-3,CASSQRQGTYEQYF
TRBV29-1,CSVHTNQGNTEAFF
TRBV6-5,CASSHLDTGEQYF
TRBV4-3,CASSQDGGAVLYYGYTF
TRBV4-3,CASSQRLAGGNPSYNEQFF
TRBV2,CASTRQGKDYGYTF
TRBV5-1,CASSLEAGGTGELFF
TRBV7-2,CASSRDRGYEQYF
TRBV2,CASSALARTGRSYEQYF
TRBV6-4,CASSASDSSGELFF
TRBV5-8,CASSFSRLVGGGELFF
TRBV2,CASGDTAYGYTF
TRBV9,CASSERDGVAKNIQYF
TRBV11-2,CASSFWAGGQETQYF
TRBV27,CASSLEVAAETQYF
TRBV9,CASSVGSGGAGPDNEQFF
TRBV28,CASSRGGQDTEAFF
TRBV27,CASSFEGSDTQYF
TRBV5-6,CASSLYRGPNQPQHF